This T cell receptor (beta chain) came from a study of T cell responses to AZD1222 COVID-19 vaccine (dated by TCRdb to about 2021). In the study overall: Because spike-specific TCR depth and breadth did not differ between the two schedules, AZD1222 recipients who got a second dose at roughly 4 weeks were pooled with those who got a second dose at roughly 12 weeks. Trial participants were enrolled by age into 18-55, 56-69 and 70-plus year subgroups, with approximately 160, 26 and 62 TCR-sequenced participants respectively. TCR sequencing covered over 230 trial participants: 200 to 220 given two doses of AZD1222 and approximately 26 given two doses of MenACWY control vaccine.

The CDR3 regions of human TCRbeta chains were analyzed by immunosequencing. The paper's processing steps were these. TCRs in the repertoires were matched against a reference library of SARS-CoV-2-specific TCRs that had been generated with the MIRA antigen-specificity platform. Breadth meant the fraction of unique TCRs that were SARS-CoV-2-associated, whereas depth meant the fraction of total T cells that were SARS-CoV-2-associated. Each spike-specific TCR was assigned to its reactive spike region and to a CD4 or CD8 class using the MIRA data. Log10-transformed breadth and depth values were compared by one-way ANOVA with Sidak's multiple comparisons tests. TCRdb retrieved this table from immuneACCESS and kept in-frame rearrangements only. Not all clones are present; in checked studies, unresolved V genes account for under half, and no reason is known for the remainder. The V and J calls and clone size were taken over from that table, and D and trimming were inferred from the DNA. The table for this sample lists approximately 260,000 clones; approximately 93% of them were counted only once. 0.55% of the sample is in the top ten clones.

The meaning of the sample's time point label: baseline before first vaccination. Samples from vaccinated people were obtained from the UK trials COV001 and COV002, which included a single-blind randomized controlled phase 2/3 trial of AZD1222 (ChAdOx1 nCoV-19) in healthy adults. Trial participant PBMC samples were collected at day 0 and day 28 after the second dose for TCRbeta chain sequencing. The study at large found these results: Participants were mostly white British, with more females than males. The authors suggested clonal diversity may have been underestimated. Because no day 14 peak-response samples were available, the repertoires could be characterized only after the peak T cell response. After two AZD1222 doses, both the breadth and the depth of spike-specific TCRs were significantly higher than at day 0 and than in MenACWY recipients. In the small 56-69-year group, the increase in depth fell short of significance, most likely because of low power. Conclusions about previously exposed vaccinees were limited because only five to seven AZD1222 recipients were SARS-CoV-2 seropositive at baseline. Epitopes outside the regions mutated in the B.1.351 and B.1.1.7 variants were reportedly recognized by nearly half of the unique spike-specific TCRs. The whole spike protein was spanned by vaccine-associated CD4 TCRs, and dominant responses were seen in regions 160-218 and 743-854.

This clone was detected only a few times. What antigen it recognizes has not been identified. No qualities accompany the bases; no much larger clone lies one base away. The germline V gene gives CDR1 as MDHEN and CDR2 as SYDVKM. Trimming leaves V shorter by 6 bases and J shorter by 0 bases, with the junction holding 11 bases beyond the gene matches. The CDR3 goes from the cysteine to the phenylalanine over 16 residues. Solely the CDR3 DNA is kept, with 48 bases framed from the first base. The source was peripheral blood, collected on day 0 of AZD1222 vaccination. The chain uses TRBV28 and TRBJ2-7, with 7 junctional bases fitting TRBD1. The TCR originated in an adult in good health. The CDR3 is CASSSPDRPSSYEQYF. DNA sequence: TGTGCCAGCAGCTCCCCGGACAGGCCTTCCTCCTACGAGCAGTACTTC.